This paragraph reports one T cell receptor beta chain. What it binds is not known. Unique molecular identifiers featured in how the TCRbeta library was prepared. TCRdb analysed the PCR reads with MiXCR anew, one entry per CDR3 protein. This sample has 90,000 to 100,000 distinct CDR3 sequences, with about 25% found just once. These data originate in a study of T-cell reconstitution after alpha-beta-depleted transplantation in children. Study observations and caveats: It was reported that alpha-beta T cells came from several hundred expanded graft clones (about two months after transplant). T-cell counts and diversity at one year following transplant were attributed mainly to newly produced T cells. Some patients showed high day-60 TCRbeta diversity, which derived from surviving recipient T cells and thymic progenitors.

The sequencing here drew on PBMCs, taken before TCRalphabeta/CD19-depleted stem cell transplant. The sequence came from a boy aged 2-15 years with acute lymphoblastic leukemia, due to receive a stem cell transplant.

The CDR3 sequence is CASSPRDRVLEAFF. The CDR3 region has the DNA TGTGCCAGCAGCCCCCGGGACAGGGTTTTGGAAGCTTTCTTT. The V call is TRBV3-1, the J call TRBJ1-1; the match to TRBD1 covers 9 bases. CDR1 and CDR2 from the germline V gene are LGHDT and YNNKEL (reference sequence). The CDR3 is made up of 14 amino acids. J gave up 8 bases and V 4 bases, and 8 bases lay outside the gene matches.